This is a list of T cell receptor beta chains from one sample in a study of T cell repertoires in cytomegalovirus infection. TCRdb analysed the reads with MiXCR anew, one entry per CDR3 protein. This sample has roughly 300,000 distinct CDR3 sequences; over 7.5% occur once, and the top ten carry about 4.5%. Sequencing was carried out using PBMCs. The receptors come from a human donor in good health (CMV status not recorded). Some clones in this sample may be carry-over from other donors' samples. Each CDR3 is given with its conserved first and last residue. D genes are given only for firm matches. Clone size is given for some rows only: seen once, a few or many times, or a class if the clone is expanded.

clone size: many; J gene: TRBJ2-1; D gene: .; V gene: TRBV20-1; CDR3 DNA: TGCAGTGCTAGAGATCCCATCTCGATTGTCGGTTACAATGAGCAGTTCTTC; CDR3 protein: CSARDPISIVGYNEQFF
clone size: many; J gene: TRBJ2-6; D gene: .; V gene: TRBV2; CDR3 DNA: TGTGCCAGCAGCCGAGGGCTCTCTGGGGCCAACGTCCTGACTTTC; CDR3 protein: CASSRGLSGANVLTF
clone size: .; J gene: TRBJ1-2; D gene: .; V gene: TRBV6-6; CDR3 DNA: TGTGCCAGCACCGGGCGGGGGAGCGGCTACACCTTC; CDR3 protein: CASTGRGSGYTF
clone size: many; J gene: TRBJ2-3; D gene: .; V gene: TRBV6-5; CDR3 DNA: TGTGCCAGCAGTTACGGGGCTAGTACAGATACGCAGTATTTT; CDR3 protein: CASSYGASTDTQYF
clone size: few; J gene: TRBJ1-5; D gene: .; V gene: TRBV7-9; CDR3 DNA: TGTGCCAGCAGCCAAGGAGGGAGGAGCAATCAGCCCCAGCATTTT; CDR3 protein: CASSQGGRSNQPQHF
clone size: many; J gene: TRBJ1-5; D gene: TRBD1; V gene: TRBV5-5; CDR3 DNA: TGTGCCAGCAGCTTGGGACAGGGAGTGGGCAATCAGCCCCAGCATTTT; CDR3 protein: CASSLGQGVGNQPQHF
clone size: many; J gene: TRBJ2-5; D gene: TRBD2; V gene: TRBV7-2; CDR3 DNA: TGTGCCAGCAGCTTAATGCGCGGGGGGGCCGGAGAGACCCAGTACTTC; CDR3 protein: CASSLMRGGAGETQYF
clone size: many; J gene: TRBJ1-5; D gene: .; V gene: TRBV7-2; CDR3 DNA: TGTGCCAGCGGATACAGTGAGGGGCCCCAGCATTTT; CDR3 protein: CASGYSEGPQHF
clone size: few; J gene: TRBJ2-1; D gene: TRBD1; V gene: TRBV12-3/TRBV12-4; CDR3 DNA: TGTGCCAGCAGTCCGACGGACAGGGGAGAATACAATGAGCAGTTCTTC; CDR3 protein: CASSPTDRGEYNEQFF
clone size: many; J gene: TRBJ1-6; D gene: TRBD1; V gene: TRBV7-3; CDR3 DNA: TGTGCCAGCAGCTTAACGGGACAGGGAGGTTCACCCCTCCACTTT; CDR3 protein: CASSLTGQGGSPLHF
clone size: .; J gene: TRBJ2-3; D gene: .; V gene: TRBV6-1; CDR3 DNA: TGTGCCAGCAGTGCGAGACAGAGGCTAGATACGCAGTATTTT; CDR3 protein: CASSARQRLDTQYF
clone size: many; J gene: TRBJ2-7; D gene: TRBD1; V gene: TRBV6-5; CDR3 DNA: TGTGCCAGCAGCTTGACCGGGACAGGGAGCTCCTACGAGCAGTACTTC; CDR3 protein: CASSLTGTGSSYEQYF
clone size: many; J gene: TRBJ2-5; D gene: TRBD2; V gene: TRBV11-2; CDR3 DNA: TGTGCCAGCAGCTCCCCTGGGGGGGTGGGAGAGACCCAGTACTTC; CDR3 protein: CASSSPGGVGETQYF
clone size: .; J gene: TRBJ2-5; D gene: .; V gene: TRBV4-1; CDR3 DNA: TGCGCCAGCAGCCAAGATCAGGGACTCCAAGAGACCCAGTACTTC; CDR3 protein: CASSQDQGLQETQYF
clone size: few; J gene: TRBJ2-7; D gene: .; V gene: TRBV28; CDR3 DNA: TGTGCCAGCACTGTCCTCAACGGGTACGAGCAGTACTTC; CDR3 protein: CASTVLNGYEQYF
clone size: many; J gene: TRBJ2-3; D gene: .; V gene: TRBV11-2; CDR3 DNA: TGTGCCAGCAGCTTAATCAGGGGAACAGATACGCAGTATTTT; CDR3 protein: CASSLIRGTDTQYF
clone size: many; J gene: TRBJ2-1; D gene: TRBD1; V gene: TRBV7-3; CDR3 DNA: TGTGCCAGCAGGGTCCGGGACAGCTACAATGAGCAGTTCTTC; CDR3 protein: CASRVRDSYNEQFF